Below are 17 T cell receptor beta chains sequenced from a single sample in a study of tumor-infiltrating lymphocytes in primary liver carcinoma. The source material, 20-30 mg of unsorted bulk tissue, was used to co-extract RNA and DNA. Researchers generated TCR beta cDNA from approximately 450 ng of total RNA, relying on a constant-region primer. Slightly modified ARM-PCR served as the procedure for the TCR beta libraries. These libraries came from three rounds of nested multiplex PCR. Each of the first two PCR rounds ran approximately 10 cycles with TRBV1-TRBV30 forward and C-beta reverse primers. TCRdb re-analysed the multiplex PCR reads in MiXCR, keeping a single row per CDR3 protein. This sample carries fewer than 50,000 distinct CDR3 sequences, more than 70% of them seen once, and the ten largest clones take around 41%. Sequencing was carried out using tumor-adjacent normal liver tissue. The receptors shown here come from a woman in her twenties or thirties with primary liver carcinoma and hepatitis B virus infection.

This clonotype has just a few counts. This sequence joins TRBV19 and TRBJ1-1; D is unclear. The V gene lost 0 bases and the J gene lost 1 base, with 9 bases spanning the gap. The CDR3 extends over 15 amino acids. Germline assignment: CDR1 LNHDA and CDR2 SQIVND (reference sequence). As DNA, the CDR3 is TGTGCCAGTAGTATAGAATGGCGGGGGAACACTGAAGCTTTCTTT. Translating gives CASSIEWRGNTEAFF.

For this clonotype: One junction end disagrees with the germline gene, perhaps due to a read error. The chain uses TRBV6-1 and TRBJ1-4; D ambiguous. CDR1 and CDR2 (germline): MNHNS, SASEGT. This CDR3 has 14 amino acids. In nucleotides, the CDR3 is TGTGCCAGTAGTGAGGGCGTGGGGAACGAAAAACTGTTTTTT. Its translation: CASSEGVGNEKLFF.

The chain has TRBV11-2 and TRBJ2-5, with 7 bases matching TRBD1. The germline CDR1 and CDR2 sequences are SGHAT and FQNNGV. There are 16 residues in the CDR3. This CDR3 is CVNSTRRGGAKETQYF. CDR3 DNA: TGTGTCAACAGCACAAGAAGAGGGGGCGCGAAAGAGACCCAGTACTTC.

This clonotype was recorded many times. The CDR3 region is CATSGQRSGGQETQYF. The DNA of the CDR3 is TGTGCCACCAGTGGACAGCGGTCGGGAGGCCAAGAGACCCAGTACTTC. The chain carries TRBV24-1 and TRBJ2-5, with 7 nucleotides matching TRBD2. CDR1 is KGHDR, CDR2 SFDVKD, per germline. The CDR3 has 16 residues. Trimming at V came to 5 bases and at J to 1 base, leaving 9 bases not matched to a gene.

This rearrangement joins TRBV6-5 to TRBJ2-1, with 15 bases that match TRBD2. CDR3 length equals 17 residues. CDR1 is MNHEY and CDR2 is SVGAGI in the germline V gene. Losses at the gene ends were 1 base for V and 8 bases for J; bases not matched to a gene: 6. CDR3 bases: TGTGCCAGCAGTTACTATATGGGACTAGCGGGAGGTTATGAGCAGTTCTTC. It is translated as CASSYYMGLAGGYEQFF.

This rearrangement joins TRBV6-2 or TRBV6-3 to TRBJ2-3; D is ambiguous. V was cut by 6 bases and J by 5 bases, with 12 bases left in between. The CDR3 contains 13 residues. Per germline, CDR1 MNHEY and CDR2 SVGEGT. CDR3 amino acids: CASRTRWIDTQYF. CDR3 nucleotides: TGTGCCAGCAGAACAAGGTGGATAGATACGCAGTATTTT.

Details on this clonotype: A much larger clone differs by one base, so this may be a read error. The J gene is TRBJ2-4, the V gene TRBV7-9; 11 positions agree with TRBD2. Germline-derived CDR1 and CDR2 are SEHNR and FQNEAQ (reference sequence). The CDR3 sequence is 14 residues long. Here the CDR3 DNA reads TGTGCCAACAGCGTCGGGACTAGCGGTGACATTCAGTACTTC. Translation gives CANSVGTSGDIQYF.

To note about this clonotype: The CDR3 end shows no conserved phenylalanine or tryptophan, and so a read error is likely. This chain links TRBV13 with TRBJ2-7, with D possibly matching TRBD2 (6 bases). The CDR3 has 11 residues. Germline-derived CDR1 and CDR2 are PRHDT and FYEKMQ (reference sequence). The CDR3 DNA is TGTACCAGCGGCGGGGAAGGCGAGCAGTACTTA. Its protein is CTSGGEGEQYL.

Points on this clonotype: A much larger clonotype is one base distant, so this may be a read error. CDR3 sequence: CASSEGGGTSRSGQYF. DNA for the CDR3: TGTGCCAGCAGTGAAGGGGGGGGGACTAGCAGGAGTGGGCAGTACTTC. The V and J genes are TRBV25-1 and TRBJ2-7, with 9 bases aligning to TRBD2. CDR1 and CDR2 from the germline V gene are MGHDK and SYGVNS. The CDR3 totals 16 residues. Trimming cost V 2 bases and J 9 bases; bases outside gene matches: 14.

Turning to this clonotype: The junction shows a germline mismatch at one end, possibly a read error. The V gene is TRBV10-3, the J gene TRBJ1-4, with D unclear. Germline V lookup: CDR1 ENHRY, CDR2 SYGVKD. CDR3 length equals 14 residues. CDR3 loop: CVIRSGPGNVKLFF. The CDR3 DNA reads TGTGTCATCAGATCTGGACCCGGCAATGTAAAACTGTTTTTT.

The CDR3 reads CASSFRPGQGIGYEQYF. The CDR3, as DNA: TGTGCCAGCAGCTTTCGTCCGGGACAGGGAATAGGTTACGAGCAGTACTTC. J is TRBJ2-7 and V is TRBV11-2; TRBD1 matches at 9 bases. Looked up from germline, CDR1 is SGHAT and CDR2 is FQNNGV. Trimming cost V 3 bases and J 4 bases; bases outside gene matches: 13. The length of the CDR3 is 17 residues.

Turning to this clonotype: A read error may be the cause here, since a much bigger clone is one base away. This sequence joins TRBV7-9 and TRBJ2-2; D gene uncertain. The V gene's germline CDR1 is SEHNR and CDR2 FQNEAQ (reference sequence). Trimming pared 1 base from V and 0 bases from J, leaving 12 bases between. This CDR3 contains 17 residues. CDR3 sequence reads: CASSLVFRHANTGELFF. The CDR3 DNA is TGTGCCAGCAGCTTAGTTTTTCGACACGCGAACACCGGGGAGCTGTTTTTT.

The chain employs TRBV10-3 and TRBJ1-6; 7 positions match TRBD1. Per germline, CDR1 ENHRY and CDR2 SYGVKD. The CDR3 runs to 13 residues. The J segment lost 14 bases and the V segment lost 6 bases, leaving 10 bases of the junction unmatched. The CDR3 region is CAISQGVRESLHF. Written as DNA, the CDR3 is TGTGCCATCAGCCAGGGGGTAAGGGAGTCCCTCCACTTT.

Turning to this clonotype: Its ends do not fully match the called genes, so a read error is possible. The CDR3 DNA sequence: TGCGCCAGCAGCTTAGCGACGGCCTCCTACGTGCAGTACTTT. Amino acid sequence: CASSLATASYVQYF. J is TRBJ2-7 and V is TRBV11-1, with D perhaps matching TRBD2 (5 bases). Germline V gives CDR1 SGHAT, CDR2 FQDESV (reference sequence). The CDR3 contains 14 residues.

For this clonotype: A much more abundant neighbour one base away suggests this may be a read error. The V and J genes are TRBV5-1 and TRBJ1-2, with D maybe TRBD1 (6 bases). V lost 4 bases and J 6 bases, leaving 19 bases between the germline ends. From germline, CDR1 is SGHRS and CDR2 YFSETQ. This CDR3 is built from 15 residues. The CDR3 sequence: CASSLSPGARDGYTF. CDR3 DNA: TGCGCCAGCAGCCTGAGCCCAGGGGCCAGGGATGGCTACACCTTC.

This clonotype has more than one count but fewer than ten. This sequence joins TRBV7-9 and TRBJ2-1, with TRBD2 matching 11 bases. This CDR3 region has 15 residues. From germline, CDR1 is SEHNR and CDR2 FQNEAQ (reference sequence). V shed 8 bases, J shed 8 bases, and the junction held 11 bases outside the gene matches. The CDR3 sequence: CASGYSGRAVYEQFF. DNA of the CDR3: TGTGCCAGCGGCTATAGCGGGAGGGCCGTATATGAGCAGTTCTTC. Supplemented by reference TRBV7-9 and TRBJ2-1, the full variable domain reads DTGVSQNPRHKITKRGQNVTFRCDPISEHNRLYWYRQTLGQGPEFLTYFQNEAQLEKSRLLSDRFSAERPKGSFSTLEIQRTEQGDSAMYLCASGYSGRAVYEQFFGPGTRLTVL.

The chain links TRBV2 to TRBJ1-2; a weak D match, TRBD1 (5 bases). The V and J ends lost 6 bases and 11 bases respectively, with 13 bases between them. CDR1 is SNHLY and CDR2 is FYNNEI in the germline V gene. The CDR3 length is 11 residues. CDR3 DNA: TGTGCCAGCAGGACAGTCGAGCCGTACACCTTC. Residues: CASRTVEPYTF.